A single sample gave rise to the 27 T cell receptor beta chains below, sequenced in a study of blood T cell repertoires in COVID-19. This table comes from immunoSEQ multiplex PCR, and its TCRdb copy is limited to in-frame clones, with some not included. This sample has about 210,000 clones; around 80% occur once, and the top ten carry about an eighth. Source material: peripheral blood. Every receptor here comes from a woman aged 40 to 49 with acute or convalescent COVID-19.

This clone was seen a single time. This chain joins TRBV6-5 and TRBJ1-1; D possibly corresponds to TRBD1 (5 bases). Germline V gives CDR1 MNHEY, CDR2 SVGAGI. Deletions cut 6 bases from V and 6 bases from J, with 17 bases between. The CDR3 length is 14 residues. The CDR3 nucleotides read TGTGCCAGCAGGGGGGGGACCGGGAGGGCTGAAGCTTTCTTT. Translated: CASRGGTGRAEAFF.

This chain's CDR3 is CAITSGASYEQYF. CDR3 DNA sequence: TGTGCCATCACCTCAGGGGCCTCCTACGAGCAGTACTTC. The J gene is TRBJ2-7, the V gene TRBV10-3; the D gene is possibly TRBD1 (6 bases). CDR1 and CDR2 (germline): ENHRY, SYGVKD. This CDR3 has 13 amino acids. V dropped 7 bases and J dropped 0 bases, with 10 bases sitting between them.

This clone has a handful of counts. The chain couples TRBV28 to TRBJ2-2, with D perhaps matching TRBD1 (5 bases). CDR3 size: 15 residues. The V gene lost 4 bases and the J gene lost 0 bases, with 9 bases spanning the gap. In germline, CDR1 is MDHEN, CDR2 SYDVKM. DNA of the CDR3: TGTGCCAGCAGTTCCCGGACACCGAACACCGGGGAGCTGTTTTTT. Translating it yields CASSSRTPNTGELFF.

The rearrangement links TRBV3-1 (or the pseudogene TRBV3-2) to TRBJ1-5; TRBD1 matches 9 bases. Germline assignment: CDR1 LGHDT and CDR2 YNNKEL (reference sequence). The CDR3 consists of 15 residues. V gave up 4 bases and J gave up 3 bases; unmatched junction bases: 4. As DNA, the CDR3 is TGTGCCAGCAGCCTCGGGACAGGGCACAATCAGCCCCAGCATTTT. This encodes CASSLGTGHNQPQHF.

This clone occurred a few times. This chain connects TRBV5-1 to TRBJ2-3; 7 bases align to TRBD2. Unmatched junction bases numbered 6, after V lost 3 bases and J lost 5 bases. Germline V lookup: CDR1 SGHRS, CDR2 YFSETQ. The CDR3 has 14 residues. The CDR3 DNA sequence: TGCGCCAGCAGCTACAGCGGGGTAGGAGATACGCAGTATTTT. Translation gives CASSYSGVGDTQYF.

This clone was detected only once. The CDR3 nucleotides are TGTGCCAGCAGACCACAGCGGAGCACAGATACGCAGTATTTT. Amino acid sequence: CASRPQRSTDTQYF. The chain is built from TRBV6-5 and TRBJ2-3; weak D call: TRBD2 (5 bases). V gave up 6 bases and J gave up 0 bases, with 10 bases separating them. Germline assignment: CDR1 MNHEY and CDR2 SVGAGI. The CDR3 is 14 amino acids.

This sequence joins TRBV11-2 and TRBJ1-3; 9 bases are shared with TRBD1. With 5 bases clipped from V and 5 bases from J, the junction kept 10 bases outside the gene matches. The CDR3 has 16 residues. Germline V gives CDR1 SGHAT, CDR2 FQNNGV. Here the CDR3 reads CASSHPGQGARNTIYF. DNA of the CDR3: TGTGCCAGCAGCCACCCGGGACAGGGCGCACGAAACACCATATATTTT.

This chain connects TRBV11-2 to TRBJ2-7; TRBD2 is a possible D gene (5 bases). V lost 3 bases and J lost 5, with 17 bases in between. CDR3 length: 15 amino acids. The V gene's germline CDR1 is SGHAT and CDR2 FQNNGV. CDR3 sequence reads: CASSFQVSGIDEQYF. CDR3 bases: TGTGCCAGCAGCTTCCAGGTTTCCGGGATCGACGAGCAGTACTTC.

Comments on this clone: This sample also contains other DNA sequences that code for the same CDR3. The chain employs TRBV19 and TRBJ1-1; 8 nucleotides align to TRBD1. The germline gives CDR1 LNHDA, CDR2 SQIVND (reference sequence). This CDR3 region has 13 residues. V shed 7 bases, J shed 2 bases, and the junction held 3 bases outside the gene matches. Here the CDR3 reads CASKDRANTEAFF. CDR3 DNA sequence: TGTGCCAGTAAGGACAGGGCAAACACTGAAGCTTTCTTT.

In this sample, this clone turned up once. The chain links TRBV7-6 to TRBJ2-7; 9 nucleotides align to TRBD2. Germline CDR1 reads SGHVS; CDR2 reads FNYEAQ. This CDR3 comprises 15 residues. After removal of 2 bases from V and 5 bases from J, the junction contained 7 bases not matched to a gene. The DNA of the CDR3 is TGTGCCAGCAGCTTATTAGCGGGAGAGGGCCACGAGCAGTACTTC. Translating it yields CASSLLAGEGHEQYF. Supplemented by reference TRBV7-6 and TRBJ2-7, the full variable domain reads GAGVSQSPRYKVTKRGQDVALRCDPISGHVSLYWYRQALGQGPEFLTYFNYEAQQDKSGLPNDRFSAERPEGSISTLTIQRTEQRDSAMYRCASSLLAGEGHEQYFGPGTRLTVT.

The chain is built from TRBV3-1 (or the pseudogene TRBV3-2) and TRBJ2-1; no clear D gene. The CDR3 runs 11 residues. Trimming removed 3 bases at V and 7 bases at J, with 4 bases between. In germline, CDR1 is LGHDT, CDR2 YNNKEL (reference sequence). Here the CDR3 DNA reads TGTGCCAGCAGCCATTCTAATGAGCAGTTCTTC. Encoded protein: CASSHSNEQFF.

This chain joins TRBV6-5 and TRBJ2-1; D gene uncertain. This CDR3 has 12 amino acids. Germline CDR1 reads MNHEY; CDR2 reads SVGAGI. Trimming removed 5 bases at V and 8 bases at J, with 10 bases between. The CDR3 spells CASSPQPDEQFF. As DNA, the CDR3 is TGTGCCAGCAGTCCACAGCCCGATGAGCAGTTCTTC.

DNA of the CDR3: TGTGCCAGTAGTATACAAGCCCACAATGAGCAGTTCTTC. It is translated as CASSIQAHNEQFF. The genes are TRBV19 and TRBJ2-1; no firm D call. The CDR3 runs 13 residues. Germline V gives CDR1 LNHDA, CDR2 SQIVND (reference sequence). V was shortened by 2 bases and J by 5 bases, with 7 bases between the two germline ends.

The gene calls are TRBV19 and TRBJ1-1; D is uncertain. V lost 7 bases to trimming and J lost 2 bases, with 14 bases between them. Germline V gene lookup returns CDR1 LNHDA and CDR2 SQIVND (reference sequence). The CDR3 has 14 residues. The DNA for the CDR3 is TGTGCCAGTAAGGTAGCGAGAGTCAACACTGAAGCTTTCTTT. Its translation: CASKVARVNTEAFF.

The chain combines TRBV5-1 with TRBJ2-1; no firm D call. The length of the CDR3 is 13 residues. V dropped 5 bases and J dropped 4 bases, with 10 bases sitting between them. From germline, CDR1 is SGHRS and CDR2 YFSETQ. CDR3 in amino acids: CASSQSVYNEQFF. CDR3 coding DNA: TGCGCCAGCAGTCAAAGCGTTTACAATGAGCAGTTCTTC.

The chain carries TRBV25-1 and TRBJ1-1, with a tentative D call TRBD1 (5 bases). Germline CDR1 MGHDK, CDR2 SYGVNS. The CDR3 contains 15 residues. The V and J ends lost 5 bases and 5 bases respectively, with 18 bases between them. The CDR3 spells CASSPGGVGLTEAFF. The DNA for the CDR3 is TGTGCCAGCAGTCCCGGAGGGGTAGGCCTGACTGAAGCTTTCTTT.

The genes are TRBV5-6 and TRBJ1-1; tentatively, D is TRBD1 (5 bases). CDR1 and CDR2 from the germline V gene are SGHDT and YYEEEE. V was cut by 2 bases and J by 3 bases, with 11 bases left in between. The CDR3 is made up of 14 amino acids. The CDR3 nucleotides are TGTGCCAGCAGCTTAGGCAGGGTGGACACTGAAGCTTTCTTT. It specifies CASSLGRVDTEAFF.

The chain is built from TRBV6-2 or TRBV6-3 and TRBJ2-1; D uncertain. Trimming took off 0 bases at V and 3 bases at J, with 6 bases between the two ends. CDR3 length equals 14 residues. Germline V gene sequence: CDR1 MNHEY, CDR2 SVGEGT. CDR3 in DNA: TGTGCCAGCAGTTACTCTGCGGACTACAATGAGCAGTTCTTC. Translation gives CASSYSADYNEQFF.

The chain uses TRBV5-1 and TRBJ2-7, with D maybe TRBD1 (5 bases). V gave up 1 base and J gave up 5 bases, with 13 bases separating them. Germline assignment: CDR1 SGHRS and CDR2 YFSETQ. This CDR3 spans 14 amino acids. The CDR3 DNA sequence: TGCGCCAGCAGCTTGACAGGTACAACGGACGAGCAGTACTTC. Encoded protein: CASSLTGTTDEQYF.

This chain uses TRBV19 with TRBJ2-1; 13 bases align to TRBD2. This CDR3 is 16 amino acids long. The V gene's germline CDR1 is LNHDA and CDR2 SQIVND (reference sequence). V was pared by 4 bases and J by 0 bases, with 0 bases of the junction left unmatched. CDR3 amino acids: CASSRLAGGSYNEQFF. The CDR3 region has the DNA TGTGCCAGTAGTAGACTAGCGGGAGGCTCCTACAATGAGCAGTTCTTC. The full variable domain, with the rest looked up from reference TRBV19 and TRBJ2-1, is DGGITQSPKYLFRKEGQNVTLSCEQNLNHDAMYWYRQDPGQGLRLIYYSQIVNDFQKGDIAEGYSVSREKKESFPLTVTSAQKNPTAFYLCASSRLAGGSYNEQFFGPGTRLTVL.

This clone occurred once. This CDR3 reads CARPLAGDTDTQYF. CDR3 sequence (DNA): TGTGCCAGGCCCCTAGCGGGAGATACAGATACGCAGTATTTT. The chain uses TRBV2 and TRBJ2-3; TRBD2 matches 10 bases. The CDR3 length is 14 residues. J gave up 3 bases and V 9 bases, and 6 bases lay outside the gene matches. Looked up from germline, CDR1 is SNHLY and CDR2 is FYNNEI.

V gene TRBV9 combines with J gene TRBJ2-3; the match to TRBD2 covers 14 bases. The germline V gene has CDR1 SGDLS and CDR2 YYNGEE. This CDR3 has 16 residues. Trimming cost V 2 bases and J 3 bases; bases outside gene matches: 2. The CDR3 nucleotides read TGTGCCAGCAGCGTGGGACTAGCGGGAGTAACAGATACGCAGTATTTT. The encoded protein is CASSVGLAGVTDTQYF.

V is TRBV19 and J is TRBJ2-1; possibly TRBD2 for D (5 bases). This CDR3 has 13 amino acids. Per the germline V gene, CDR1 is LNHDA and CDR2 is SQIVND (reference sequence). Trimming took 3 bases from V and 9 from J, leaving 12 bases between them. The CDR3 is CASSMDKRFEQFF. The CDR3 DNA reads as TGTGCCAGTAGTATGGATAAGCGGTTTGAGCAGTTCTTC.

CDR3 amino acids: CAWSVRQNTEAFF. The CDR3 bases are TGTGCCTGGAGTGTCAGGCAGAACACTGAAGCTTTCTTT. V and J are TRBV30 and TRBJ1-1; D ambiguous. Germline values: CDR1 GTSNPN, CDR2 SVGIG (reference sequence). This CDR3 spans 13 amino acids. Trimming took 0 bases from V and 1 from J, leaving 6 bases between them.

The V gene is TRBV6-6, the J gene TRBJ1-5; the D gene is possibly TRBD1 (5 bases). The CDR3 is made up of 12 amino acids. Trimming took off 7 bases at V and 7 bases at J, with 11 bases between the two ends. The germline V gene encodes CDR1 MNHNY and CDR2 SVGAGI (reference sequence). The chain's CDR3 is CASMAGLQPQHF. In DNA form, the CDR3 reads TGTGCCAGCATGGCAGGGCTCCAGCCCCAGCATTTT.

The chain carries TRBV5-6 and TRBJ2-7, with 12 positions matching TRBD2. The CDR3 runs 16 residues. From germline, CDR1 is SGHDT and CDR2 YYEEEE. With 3 bases clipped from V and 1 base from J, the junction kept 5 bases outside the gene matches. CDR3 DNA sequence: TGTGCCAGCAGCTACGGGACTAGCGGGCCTTCCTACGAGCAGTACTTC. It yields the protein CASSYGTSGPSYEQYF. Drawing the rest from reference TRBV5-6 and TRBJ2-7, the complete variable domain is DAGVTQSPTHLIKTRGQQVTLRCSPKSGHDTVSWYQQALGQGPQFIFQYYEEEERQRGNFPDRFSGHQFPNYSSELNVNALLLGDSALYLCASSYGTSGPSYEQYFGPGTRLTVT.

This chain uses TRBV4-1 with TRBJ1-4; no clear D. V was cut by 0 bases and J by 1 base, with 6 bases left in between. Germline V gene data show CDR1 as MGHRA and CDR2 as YSYEKL. There are 15 residues in the CDR3. The chain's CDR3 is CASSQDRGTNEKLFF. The CDR3 DNA reads as TGCGCCAGCAGCCAAGATCGGGGAACTAATGAAAAACTGTTTTTT.